This is a list of T cell receptor beta chains from one sample in a study of CD4+ T cells in melanoma. Measured with immunoSEQ multiplex PCR; TCRdb has only the in-frame clones, and not every one. The sample records about 140,000 clones, around 90% being singletons. Receptor source: a human donor with melanoma. CDR3s include the opening cysteine and the closing phenylalanine or tryptophan. Fields, in order: V gene, D gene, J gene, clone size, CDR3 DNA, CDR3 protein. The D gene is left open where the match is weak. Size values are once, few and many counts, or a class for expanded clones, and some rows have none.

TRBV5-4,TRBD1,TRBJ2-2,.,TGTGCCAGCAGCCAGGGGGACCGGGACACCGGGGAGCTGTTTTTT,CASSQGDRDTGELFF
TRBV4-2,.,TRBJ1-3,few,TGTGCCAGCAGCAGGGATGGGACGGTCGGAAACACCATATATTTT,CASSRDGTVGNTIYF
TRBV27,.,TRBJ2-5,.,TGTGCCAGCAGTTTCGGAAGAGGGACCCAGTACTTC,CASSFGRGTQYF
TRBV2,.,TRBJ1-2,.,TGTGCCAGCAGGGGGGATCAGCACTATGGCTACACCTTC,CASRGDQHYGYTF
TRBV6-1,.,TRBJ1-5,once,TGTGCCAGCAGGGGGGACGCTAGCAATCAGCCCCAGCATTTT,CASRGDASNQPQHF
TRBV5-1,.,TRBJ2-5,.,TGCGCCAGCAGCTGGGGCCGAGGGGCCCAGTACTTC,CASSWGRGAQYF
TRBV25-1,.,TRBJ2-7,.,TGTGCCAGCAGTGAAGGGGGGCGCAAGTACTTC,CASSEGGRKYF
TRBV27,.,TRBJ1-2,.,TGTGCCAGCAGTTTAAGGGACGGAGTATATGGCTACACCTTC,CASSLRDGVYGYTF
TRBV19,.,TRBJ2-3,.,TGTGCCAGTAGTATAGTAAACGAAGATACGCAGTATTTT,CASSIVNEDTQYF
TRBV7-9,TRBD1,TRBJ2-2,.,TGTGCCAGCACCCCCCTGGAGACAGGGGCCACCGGGGAGCTGTTTTTT,CASTPLETGATGELFF
TRBV9,TRBD1,TRBJ1-1,.,TGTGCCAGTAGCGTAACAGGGGAAAAGAGGTCTGAAGCTTTCTTT,CASSVTGEKRSEAFF
TRBV2,.,TRBJ1-2,.,TGTGCCAGCAGTGAGACAGAGGGCTACACCTTC,CASSETEGYTF
TRBV4-1,TRBD2,TRBJ2-5,.,TGCGCCAGCAGCCAGGGACTAGCGGGGCTGGGGACCCAGTACTTC,CASSQGLAGLGTQYF
TRBV6-5,.,TRBJ2-1,.,TGTGCCAGCAGTTACAGGGTTTCCTACAATGAGCAGTTCTTC,CASSYRVSYNEQFF
TRBV6-5,.,TRBJ2-3,.,TGTGCCAGCACGGTCCAGGCCGGTATGAATACGCAGTATTTT,CASTVQAGMNTQYF
TRBV5-1,.,TRBJ2-3,.,TGCGCCAGCCGGGATGGGGGGCTGGTCACAGATACGCAGTATTTT,CASRDGGLVTDTQYF
TRBV4-1,.,TRBJ1-1,.,TGCGCCAGCAGCCAAGAATCGCTAAACACTGAAGCTTTCTTT,CASSQESLNTEAFF
TRBV11-2,.,TRBJ2-2,.,TGTGCCAGCAGCCCCTGGACGACAGCTACGAACACCGGGGAGCTGTTTTTT,CASSPWTTATNTGELFF
TRBV4-2,TRBD2,TRBJ2-4,.,TGTGCCAGCAGCCAGATGACTAGCGGGCTTCAAAACATTCAGTACTTC,CASSQMTSGLQNIQYF
TRBV10-3,TRBD1,TRBJ1-1,.,TGTGCCATCAGCGGGGACAGCCATAACACTGAAGCTTTCTTT,CAISGDSHNTEAFF
TRBV12-2,.,TRBJ1-2,.,TGTGCAAGTCGCTTAGCCGTCTTCCAAAGCGGCTACACCTTC,CASRLAVFQSGYTF
TRBV7-9,.,TRBJ1-6,.,TGTGCCAGCAGCTTAGGGCCGAGACAGGCTTCACCCCTCCACTTT,CASSLGPRQASPLHF
TRBV19,TRBD1,TRBJ2-7,few,TGTGCCAGTAGTACTATCGACAGGGGATTTGACGAGCAGTACTTC,CASSTIDRGFDEQYF
TRBV5-6,.,TRBJ2-7,.,TGTGCCAGCAGTTCCCCAGTGGGGTCCTACGAGCAGTACTTC,CASSSPVGSYEQYF
TRBV5-6,.,TRBJ1-2,.,TGTGCCAGCAGAACGTCAGGGGTGGATGGTGGCTACACCTTC,CASRTSGVDGGYTF
TRBV2,TRBD1,TRBJ2-4,.,TGTGCCAGCAGTGGGGACAGGGAGTCTGTAGCCAAAAACATTCAGTACTTC,CASSGDRESVAKNIQYF
TRBV11-2,TRBD2,TRBJ2-5,once,TGTGCCAGCAGCTTCCCTACGACTAGCGGGGGAGAAGAGACCCAGTACTTC,CASSFPTTSGGEETQYF
TRBV5-8,TRBD1,TRBJ1-5,few,TGTGCCAGCAGCCGAATCGGACAGGGAGAGACTTATAGCAATCAGCCCCAGCATTTT,CASSRIGQGETYSNQPQHF
TRBV4-1,.,TRBJ2-1,.,TGCGCCAGCAGCCAAGAATTCCTGTTAGGTAACTACAATGAGCAGTTCTTC,CASSQEFLLGNYNEQFF
TRBV27,.,TRBJ1-5,.,TGTGCCAGCAGCCCAGCCGGAGTGTATAGCAATCAGCCCCAGCATTTT,CASSPAGVYSNQPQHF
TRBV7-8,TRBD1,TRBJ2-7,.,TGTGCCAGCAGCTACAGGGGGAAGGGGGACAGGAACTACGAGCAGTACTTC,CASSYRGKGDRNYEQYF
TRBV6-1,TRBD2,TRBJ2-5,.,TGTGCCAGCGGGAGTGGAGCGGGGGTTTGGTACTTC,CASGSGAGVWYF
TRBV9,TRBD2,TRBJ2-5,.,TGTGCCAGCAGCGCCGAGGGGACTAGCGGGGGGCGACGGGGAGAGACCCAGTACTTC,CASSAEGTSGGRRGETQYF
TRBV5-4,.,TRBJ2-5,.,TGTGCCAGTCGAGAAGCGGAGTACCAAGAGACCCAGTACTTC,CASREAEYQETQYF
TRBV2,TRBD1,TRBJ1-2,.,TGTGCCAGCTCGGGAGGGACAGGGAATCCCTATGGCTACACCTTC,CASSGGTGNPYGYTF
TRBV5-1,.,TRBJ1-1,.,TGCGCCAGCGCAGAGGGAGGATTTGGGGCTGAAGCTTTCTTT,CASAEGGFGAEAFF
TRBV6-1,.,TRBJ2-1,.,TGTGCCAGCAGTGAATCAGCCTTTCCCTACAATGAGCAGTTCTTC,CASSESAFPYNEQFF
TRBV7-3,.,TRBJ1-1,.,TGTGCCAGCAGCTCCGGGGGGCCAGGGGAAGCTTTCTTT,CASSSGGPGEAFF
TRBV6-5,.,TRBJ1-2,.,TGTGCCAGCAGTTACTCGATGCCGGGGGTCAATGGCTACACCTTC,CASSYSMPGVNGYTF
TRBV4-1,TRBD1,TRBJ1-1,.,TGCGCCAGCAGCCAAAGCGGGACAGACATGAACACTGAAGCTTTCTTT,CASSQSGTDMNTEAFF
TRBV5-8,.,TRBJ1-1,.,TGTGCCAGCAGCTCAGGAGACTCTCGGAACACTGAAGCTTTCTTT,CASSSGDSRNTEAFF
TRBV6-5,.,TRBJ1-4,.,TGTGCCAGCAGTTACTCTACCGAAAATGAAAAACTGTTTTTT,CASSYSTENEKLFF
TRBV6-1,.,TRBJ2-7,.,TGTGCCAGCGCACAGGCGGGGGCGGGTGAGCAGTACTTC,CASAQAGAGEQYF
TRBV15,.,TRBJ1-4,.,TGTGCCACCAGCAGAGGGGGCTCGGGGGATGAAAAACTGTTTTTT,CATSRGGSGDEKLFF
TRBV5-1,.,TRBJ1-5,.,TGCGCCAGCAGCTTGGAGGCGGAATCTCAGCCCCAGCATTTT,CASSLEAESQPQHF
TRBV5-1,TRBD1,TRBJ2-7,.,TGCGCCAGCAGCTTGGCGAGACAGGGAAGCGAGCAGTACTTC,CASSLARQGSEQYF
TRBV29-1,TRBD1,TRBJ2-5,.,TGCAGCGTTGGGGACCCTTACAGGGGGAGCCAAGAGACCCAGTACTTC,CSVGDPYRGSQETQYF
TRBV6-5,.,TRBJ1-1,once,TGTGCCAGCAGTTACCGAGGTTCGCCAGCTTTCTTT,CASSYRGSPAFF
TRBV23-1,TRBD1,TRBJ2-2,once,TGCGCCAGCACCCAGGGGGCGCAAGGCGGGGAGCTGTTTTTT,CASTQGAQGGELFF
TRBV7-8,.,TRBJ2-7,.,TGTGCCAGCAGCTTTTTAGGGGCAGGGAAAAGCTCCTACGAGCAGTACTTC,CASSFLGAGKSSYEQYF
TRBV25-1,.,TRBJ1-4,.,TGTGCCAGCCCTGGGGGGGGCTTCCCTAATGAAAAACTGTTTTTT,CASPGGGFPNEKLFF